This entry features one TCR beta chain sequence. Its antigen is still unknown. Russia was home to the donors, healthy Caucasian individuals aged about 6 to 90. From germline, CDR1 is SGHVS and CDR2 FQNEAQ. Trimming left V 0 bases short and J 2 bases short, with 10 bases between. The CDR3 contains 15 residues. This sample is part of a study of blood T cells in healthy people across ages. Study results and caveats: Diversity figures based on one million T cells were deemed too low. Observed TCR beta diversity per million T cells went down as age went up. This fall followed a roughly linear course with age.

With a J-beta primer mix and a sample-barcoded 5' primer, a second PCR ran about 6 to 11 cycles. Each single sample gave us at least 2.5 million CDR3-containing paired-end reads. TCRdb independently ran MiXCR on the 5' RACE reads; one entry per CDR3 protein. Among some 700,000 distinct CDR3 sequences listed, about 24% were seen once. This sequence originates from a man between 65 and 85 years old in good health. The chain links TRBV7-8 to TRBJ1-1; D ambiguous. What was sequenced was blood. Here the CDR3 DNA reads TGTGCCAGCAGCTTAGCGCTCGGGGAAAACACTGAAGCTTTCTTT. Translated, it gives CASSLALGENTEAFF.